This TCR beta chain was identified in a study of neurological immune-mediated disorders. Germline trimming cut 1 base from V and 0 bases from J; bases unmatched to any gene: 6. From germline, CDR1 is DFQATT and CDR2 SNEGSKA (reference sequence). The CDR3 spans 17 residues. One entry per CDR3 protein results from TCRdb running MiXCR on the 5' RACE reads. The sample lists about 55,000 distinct CDR3 sequences, 4% seen once, with roughly 1.9% in the top ten. In this sample, this clonotype turned up many times. Its antigen is as yet unknown. General study findings and limits: HTLV-1-associated myelopathy showed the most TCR clonal expansion; multiple sclerosis the least, below healthy controls.

Material: CD4+ T cells from blood. This clonotype was sampled from a woman in her thirties or forties with multiple sclerosis. The chain couples TRBV20-1 to TRBJ2-6, with 7 bases fitting TRBD1. DNA of the CDR3: TGCAGTGCTAGAGCCTCCGGGACAGTCTCTGGGGCCAACGTCCTGACTTTC. Amino acid sequence: CSARASGTVSGANVLTF.